The present T cell receptor beta chain was sequenced within a study of a mutant IDH1 vaccine in newly diagnosed glioma. Study-wide findings and caveats: Pseudoprogression looked unconnected to shifts in top peripheral T cell clonotypes.

Time point in this sample: baseline, week 1 (first vaccination visit). Treatment reported: pre-vaccination baseline after standard-of-care therapy. Concerning this clone itself: Its antigen is still unknown.

Assay: immunoSEQ multiplex PCR; the TCRdb copy retains only in-frame clones and omits some. The profile shows tens of thousands of clones, approximately 90% of them singletons. Germline V lookup: CDR1 SEHNR, CDR2 FQNEAQ (reference sequence). The CDR3 has 14 amino acids. V lost 5 bases and J 3 bases, leaving 12 bases between the germline ends. This rearrangement joins TRBV7-9 to TRBJ2-3; D possibly corresponds to TRBD2 (6 bases). The specimen was PBMCs, collected from a glioma patient treated with radiotherapy, temozolomide or both. The TCR originated in a young man with glioma. CDR3 residues: CASSLTGETDTQYF. Written as DNA, the CDR3 is TGTGCCAGCAGCCTCACGGGAGAAACAGATACGCAGTATTTT.